This TCR beta chain was captured in a study of blood T cell repertoires in COVID-19. Study at large: Sites in the United States, Italy and Spain provided acute and convalescent COVID-19 samples.

Germline assignment: CDR1 LGHDT and CDR2 YNNKEL (reference sequence). This CDR3 spans 14 amino acids. V lost 4 bases and J lost 6; bases outside the gene matches: 8. Method: immunoSEQ multiplex PCR; TCRdb's copy keeps in-frame clones and lacks some. Here the sample spans fewer than 150,000 clones, more than 75% being singletons. The sequencing input was peripheral blood. This TCR was sampled from a woman between 65 and 79 years old with acute or convalescent COVID-19. The chain has TRBV3-1 (or the pseudogene TRBV3-2) and TRBJ1-2; 7 bases match TRBD1. This chain's CDR3 is CASSRHRQGDGYTF. CDR3 in DNA: TGTGCCAGCAGCCGCCACCGACAGGGAGATGGCTACACCTTC.